This is a list of T cell receptor beta chains from one sample in a study of T cell responses to AZD1222 COVID-19 vaccine. Repertoires were generated with immunoSEQ multiplex PCR, while TCRdb's copy carries only in-frame clones and drops some. There are approximately 110,000 clones in the sample; approximately 89% occur only once, and 3.5% to 5.5% lies in the top ten. Sequencing was performed on peripheral blood, taken 28 days after the second AZD1222 dose. The receptors derive from an adult who received the AZD1222 COVID-19 vaccine. Both conserved end residues are part of each CDR3. The D gene is left open where the match is weak. The size entry is marked missing in some rows and otherwise reads once, few, many or a size class.

J: TRBJ1-4
size: few
D: -
V: TRBV7-9
CDR3: CASSAGTAGNEKLFF
DNA: TGTGCCAGCAGCGCAGGGACGGCGGGTAATGAAAAACTGTTTTTT

J: TRBJ2-2
size: once
D: -
V: TRBV6-5
CDR3: CASSYSIASVGELFF
DNA: TGTGCCAGCAGTTACTCGATCGCATCGGTGGGGGAGCTGTTTTTT

J: TRBJ1-1
size: -
D: -
V: TRBV3-1/TRBV3-2
CDR3: CASSQNQRVRTEAFF
DNA: TGTGCCAGCAGCCAGAATCAGCGGGTACGGACTGAAGCTTTCTTT

J: TRBJ1-4
size: medium-sized
D: -
V: TRBV7-2
CDR3: CALMEEKLFF
DNA: TGTGCTTTGATGGAGGAAAAACTGTTTTTT

J: TRBJ1-2
size: -
D: -
V: TRBV6-5
CDR3: CASRDVGASGYTF
DNA: TGTGCCAGCAGGGATGTGGGGGCCTCTGGCTACACCTTC

J: TRBJ1-4
size: -
D: TRBD1
V: TRBV30
CDR3: CAWSVLRGLINEKLFF
DNA: TGTGCCTGGAGTGTACTCAGGGGGCTGATTAATGAAAAACTGTTTTTT

J: TRBJ2-3
size: -
D: -
V: TRBV19
CDR3: CASRGADTQYF
DNA: TGTGCCAGTAGAGGTGCAGATACGCAGTATTTT

J: TRBJ2-7
size: -
D: -
V: TRBV5-1
CDR3: CASSLDGATQGREQYF
DNA: TGCGCCAGCAGCTTGGACGGGGCTACGCAGGGTCGGGAGCAGTACTTC

J: TRBJ1-2
size: few
D: -
V: TRBV28
CDR3: CASSLGDYGYTF
DNA: TGTGCCAGCAGTTTGGGCGACTATGGCTACACCTTC

J: TRBJ1-1
size: -
D: TRBD1
V: TRBV5-3
CDR3: CARSLALRGQGNTEAFF
DNA: TGTGCCAGAAGCTTGGCATTAAGGGGACAGGGGAACACTGAAGCTTTCTTT

J: TRBJ2-7
size: -
D: -
V: TRBV5-1
CDR3: CASSLALGAAYTYEQYF
DNA: TGCGCCAGCAGCTTGGCCCTGGGGGCTGCCTACACCTACGAGCAGTACTTC

J: TRBJ2-2
size: -
D: -
V: TRBV3-1/TRBV3-2
CDR3: CASSQQGPGELFF
DNA: TGTGCCAGCAGCCAACAGGGGCCCGGGGAGCTGTTTTTT

J: TRBJ2-5
size: -
D: -
V: TRBV7-2
CDR3: CASSFFGGETQYF
DNA: TGTGCCAGCAGCTTCTTCGGGGGAGAGACCCAGTACTTC

J: TRBJ1-3
size: -
D: -
V: TRBV4-1
CDR3: CASSQARVPGNTIYF
DNA: TGCGCCAGCAGCCAAGCTAGGGTACCAGGAAACACCATATATTTT

J: TRBJ2-7
size: -
D: TRBD2
V: TRBV10-3
CDR3: CAIQQVAGVSLF
DNA: TGTGCCATCCAACAGGTCGCGGGGGTATCCCTATTC

J: TRBJ1-2
size: -
D: -
V: TRBV3-1/TRBV3-2
CDR3: CASSQDQALVTGYTF
DNA: TGTGCCAGCAGCCAAGACCAGGCCTTGGTTACTGGCTACACCTTC

J: TRBJ1-1
size: -
D: -
V: TRBV14
CDR3: CASSQDLIRTEAFF
DNA: TGTGCCAGCAGCCAAGATTTAATACGCACTGAAGCTTTCTTT

J: TRBJ1-5
size: -
D: -
V: TRBV7-9
CDR3: CASSSGDLSHLSNQPQHF
DNA: TGTGCCAGCAGCTCCGGCGATTTAAGTCACCTTAGCAATCAGCCCCAGCATTTT

J: TRBJ2-3
size: -
D: TRBD1
V: TRBV23-1
CDR3: CASSQGNRGDTDTQYF
DNA: TGCGCCAGCAGTCAAGGGAACAGGGGGGACACAGATACGCAGTATTTT

J: TRBJ1-6
size: -
D: -
V: TRBV7-3
CDR3: CASSFASTGSPLHF
DNA: TGTGCCAGCAGCTTCGCCAGTACGGGGTCACCCCTCCACTTT

J: TRBJ1-1
size: -
D: TRBD1
V: TRBV6-2/TRBV6-3
CDR3: CASSHGTENTEAFF
DNA: TGTGCCAGCAGCCACGGGACAGAGAACACTGAAGCTTTCTTT

J: TRBJ1-5
size: -
D: -
V: TRBV6-1
CDR3: CASSNSNQPQHF
DNA: TGTGCCAGCAGTAATAGCAATCAGCCCCAGCATTTT

J: TRBJ1-4
size: -
D: TRBD1
V: TRBV30
CDR3: CAWSDGTGGEKLFF
DNA: TGTGCCTGGAGTGACGGGACAGGGGGCGAAAAACTGTTTTTT

J: TRBJ1-2
size: -
D: -
V: TRBV18
CDR3: CASSPATDNYGYTF
DNA: TGTGCCAGCTCACCGGCTACGGATAACTATGGCTACACCTTC

J: TRBJ1-2
size: -
D: -
V: TRBV3-1/TRBV3-2
CDR3: CASTATPGGQPNYGYTF
DNA: TGTGCCAGCACCGCAACCCCCGGGGGCCAACCTAACTATGGCTACACCTTC

J: TRBJ2-5
size: -
D: -
V: TRBV24-1
CDR3: CATSDVEETQYF
DNA: TGTGCCACCAGTGATGTAGAGGAGACCCAGTACTTC

J: TRBJ2-1
size: -
D: -
V: TRBV3-1/TRBV3-2
CDR3: CASSHSGGGVYNEQFF
DNA: TGTGCCAGCAGCCATTCAGGTGGCGGGGTTTACAATGAGCAGTTCTTC

J: TRBJ1-5
size: -
D: -
V: TRBV7-2
CDR3: CASSQQSGDQPQHF
DNA: TGTGCCAGCAGCCAGCAGTCCGGGGATCAGCCCCAGCATTTT

J: TRBJ1-6
size: -
D: -
V: TRBV5-1
CDR3: CASTSKTPLQGLVTYNSPLHF
DNA: TGCGCCAGCACCTCTAAGACTCCTCTCCAGGGTTTAGTAACCTATAATTCACCCCTCCACTTT

J: TRBJ2-7
size: -
D: TRBD2
V: TRBV14
CDR3: CASSQVEGLWSEQYF
DNA: TGTGCCAGCAGCCAAGTTGAGGGACTATGGAGCGAGCAGTACTTC

J: TRBJ1-1
size: -
D: -
V: TRBV29-1
CDR3: CSVEGSLPWGEAFF
DNA: TGCAGCGTTGAAGGAAGCCTCCCTTGGGGTGAAGCTTTCTTT

J: TRBJ2-5
size: -
D: TRBD2
V: TRBV7-7
CDR3: CASSFLGTSGETQYF
DNA: TGTGCCAGCAGCTTCCTAGGGACTAGCGGAGAGACCCAGTACTTC